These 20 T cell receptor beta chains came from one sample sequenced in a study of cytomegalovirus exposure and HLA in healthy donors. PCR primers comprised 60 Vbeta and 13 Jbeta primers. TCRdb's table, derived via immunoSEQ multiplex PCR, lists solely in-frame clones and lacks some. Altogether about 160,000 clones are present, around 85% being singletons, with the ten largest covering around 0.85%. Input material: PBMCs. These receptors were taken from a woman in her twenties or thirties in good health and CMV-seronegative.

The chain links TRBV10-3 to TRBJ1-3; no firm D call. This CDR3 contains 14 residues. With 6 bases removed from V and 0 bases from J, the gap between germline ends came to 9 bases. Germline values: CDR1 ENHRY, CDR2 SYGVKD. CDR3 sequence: CAIRSPSSGNTIYF. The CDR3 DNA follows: TGTGCCATCAGGAGCCCTAGCTCTGGAAACACCATATATTTT.

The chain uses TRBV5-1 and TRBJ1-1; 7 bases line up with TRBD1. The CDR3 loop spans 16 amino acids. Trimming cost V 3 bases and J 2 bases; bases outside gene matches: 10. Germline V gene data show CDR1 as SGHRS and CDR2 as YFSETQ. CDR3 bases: TGCGCCAGCAGCTCAACAGGGGTGGCCCTAAACACTGAAGCTTTCTTT. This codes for CASSSTGVALNTEAFF.

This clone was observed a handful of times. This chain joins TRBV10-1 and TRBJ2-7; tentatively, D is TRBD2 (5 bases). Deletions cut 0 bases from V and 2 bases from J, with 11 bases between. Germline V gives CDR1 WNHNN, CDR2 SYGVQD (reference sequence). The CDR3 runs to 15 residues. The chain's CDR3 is CASSESGVSPYEQYF. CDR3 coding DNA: TGCGCCAGCAGTGAGTCCGGGGTATCACCCTACGAGCAGTACTTC.

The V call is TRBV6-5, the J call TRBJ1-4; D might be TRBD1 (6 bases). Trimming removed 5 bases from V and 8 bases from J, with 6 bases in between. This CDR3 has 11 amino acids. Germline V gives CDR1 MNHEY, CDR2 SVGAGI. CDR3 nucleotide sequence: TGTGCCAGCAGTACAGGGGAAAAACTGTTTTTT. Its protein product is CASSTGEKLFF.

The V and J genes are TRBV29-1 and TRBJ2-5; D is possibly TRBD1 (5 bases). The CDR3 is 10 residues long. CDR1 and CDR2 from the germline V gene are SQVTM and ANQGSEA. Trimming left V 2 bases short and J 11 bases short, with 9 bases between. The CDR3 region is CSVEQGKQYF. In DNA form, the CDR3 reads TGCAGCGTTGAACAGGGCAAGCAGTACTTC.

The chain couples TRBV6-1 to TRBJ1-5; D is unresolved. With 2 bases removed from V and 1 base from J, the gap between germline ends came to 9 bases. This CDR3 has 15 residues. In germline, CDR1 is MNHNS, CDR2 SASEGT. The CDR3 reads CASSERGMSNQPQHF. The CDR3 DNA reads TGTGCCAGCAGTGAACGGGGAATGAGCAATCAGCCCCAGCATTTT.

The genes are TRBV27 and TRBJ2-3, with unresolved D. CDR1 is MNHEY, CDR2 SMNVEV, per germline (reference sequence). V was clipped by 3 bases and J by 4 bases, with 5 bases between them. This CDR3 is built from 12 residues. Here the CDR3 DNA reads TGTGCCAGCAGTTTTCTTGCAGATACGCAGTATTTT. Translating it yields CASSFLADTQYF.

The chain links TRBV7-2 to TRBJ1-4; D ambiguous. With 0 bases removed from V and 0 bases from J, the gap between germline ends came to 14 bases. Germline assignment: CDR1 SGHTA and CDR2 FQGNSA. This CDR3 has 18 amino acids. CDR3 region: CASSLAASGGTTNEKLFF. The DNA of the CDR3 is TGTGCCAGCAGCTTAGCAGCTTCGGGAGGCACAACTAATGAAAAACTGTTTTTT. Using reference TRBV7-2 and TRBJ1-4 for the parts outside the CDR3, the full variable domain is GAGVSQSPSNKVTEKGKDVELRCDPISGHTALYWYRQSLGQGLEFLIYFQGNSAPDKSGLPSDRFSAERTGGSVSTLTIQRTQQEDSAVYLCASSLAASGGTTNEKLFFGSGTQLSVL.

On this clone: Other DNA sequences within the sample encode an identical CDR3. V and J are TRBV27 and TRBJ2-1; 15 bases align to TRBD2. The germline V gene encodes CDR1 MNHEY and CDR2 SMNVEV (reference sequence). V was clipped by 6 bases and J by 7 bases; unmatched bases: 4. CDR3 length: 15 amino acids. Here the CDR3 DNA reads TGTGCCAGCAGCCTCGGGACTAGCGGGAGGAATGAGCAGTTCTTC. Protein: CASSLGTSGRNEQFF.

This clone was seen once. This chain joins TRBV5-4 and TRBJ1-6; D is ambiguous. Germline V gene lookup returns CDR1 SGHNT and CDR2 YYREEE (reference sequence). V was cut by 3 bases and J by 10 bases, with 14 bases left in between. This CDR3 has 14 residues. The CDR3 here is CASSSQVLGSPLHF. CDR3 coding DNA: TGTGCCAGCAGCTCGCAGGTCCTTGGATCACCCCTCCACTTT.

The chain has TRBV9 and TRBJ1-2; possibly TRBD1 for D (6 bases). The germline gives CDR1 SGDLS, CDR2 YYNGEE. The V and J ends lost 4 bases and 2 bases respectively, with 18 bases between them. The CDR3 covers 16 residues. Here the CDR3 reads CASSPLGGGQNYGYTF. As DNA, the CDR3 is TGTGCCAGCAGCCCTCTTGGGGGCGGACAGAACTATGGCTACACCTTC.

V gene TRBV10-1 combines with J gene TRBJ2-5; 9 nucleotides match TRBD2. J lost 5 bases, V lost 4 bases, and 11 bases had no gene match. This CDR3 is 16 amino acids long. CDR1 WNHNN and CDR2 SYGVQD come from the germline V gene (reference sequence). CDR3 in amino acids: CASSAARRGGRETQYF. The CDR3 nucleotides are TGCGCCAGCAGTGCCGCCCGGCGGGGGGGCCGGGAGACCCAGTACTTC.

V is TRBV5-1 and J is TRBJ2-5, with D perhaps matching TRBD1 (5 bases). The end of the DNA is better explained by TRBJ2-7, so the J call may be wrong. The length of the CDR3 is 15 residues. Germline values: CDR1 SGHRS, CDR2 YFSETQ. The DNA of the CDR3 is TGCGCCAGCAGCTTGGGGGGCCCCCCGCAATACGAGCAGTACTTC. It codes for CASSLGGPPQYEQYF.

The CDR3 is CASSILTGDNQPQHF. The CDR3 coding sequence is TGTGCCAGTAGTATACTGACAGGGGACAATCAGCCCCAGCATTTT. This rearrangement joins TRBV19 to TRBJ1-5, with TRBD1 matching 8 bases. Germline values: CDR1 LNHDA, CDR2 SQIVND (reference sequence). The CDR3 runs to 15 residues. The V gene end was trimmed by 2 bases and the J gene end by 3 bases; junction bases not matched to a gene: 3.

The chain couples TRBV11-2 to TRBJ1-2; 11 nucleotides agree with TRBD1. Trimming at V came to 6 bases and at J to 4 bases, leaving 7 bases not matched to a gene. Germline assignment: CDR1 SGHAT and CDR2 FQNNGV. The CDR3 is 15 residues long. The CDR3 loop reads CASRVPGQGGYGYTF. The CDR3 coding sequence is TGTGCCAGCAGGGTTCCGGGACAGGGGGGCTATGGCTACACCTTC.

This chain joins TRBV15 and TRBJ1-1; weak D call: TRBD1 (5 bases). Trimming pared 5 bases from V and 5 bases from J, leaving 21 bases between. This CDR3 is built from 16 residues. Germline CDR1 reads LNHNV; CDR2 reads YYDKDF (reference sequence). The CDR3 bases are TGTGCCACCAGCGCCAGGGTGGGGACGGGGAGGACTGAAGCTTTCTTT. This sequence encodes CATSARVGTGRTEAFF.

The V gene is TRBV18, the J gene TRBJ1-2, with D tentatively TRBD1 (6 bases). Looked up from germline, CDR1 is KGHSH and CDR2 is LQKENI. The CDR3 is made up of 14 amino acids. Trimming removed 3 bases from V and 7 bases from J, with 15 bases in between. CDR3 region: CASSPPRDTPGYTF. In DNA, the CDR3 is TGTGCCAGCTCACCTCCCCGGGACACGCCTGGCTACACCTTC.

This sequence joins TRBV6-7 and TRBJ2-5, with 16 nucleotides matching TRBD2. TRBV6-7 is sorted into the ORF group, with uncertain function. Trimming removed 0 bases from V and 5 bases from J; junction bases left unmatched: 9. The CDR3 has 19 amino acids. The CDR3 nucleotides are TGTGCCAGCAGTTACTCGGGACTAGCGGGAGGGCCTAATCCGGAGACCCAGTACTTC. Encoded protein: CASSYSGLAGGPNPETQYF.

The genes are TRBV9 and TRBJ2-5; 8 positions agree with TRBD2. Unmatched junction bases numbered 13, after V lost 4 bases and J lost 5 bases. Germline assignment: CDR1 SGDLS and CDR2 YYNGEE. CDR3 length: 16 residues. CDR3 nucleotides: TGTGCCAGCAGCTCTGGGGAGCGGGAGTACAGGGAGACCCAGTACTTC. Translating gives CASSSGEREYRETQYF. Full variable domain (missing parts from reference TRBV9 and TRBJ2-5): DSGVTQTPKHLITATGQRVTLRCSPRSGDLSVYWYQQSLDQGLQFLIQYYNGEERAKGNILERFSAQQFPDLHSELNLSSLELGDSALYFCASSSGEREYRETQYFGPGTRLLVL.

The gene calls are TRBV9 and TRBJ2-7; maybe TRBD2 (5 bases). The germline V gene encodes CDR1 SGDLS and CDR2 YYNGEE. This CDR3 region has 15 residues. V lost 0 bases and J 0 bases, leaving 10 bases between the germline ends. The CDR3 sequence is CASSVGLSDSYEQYF. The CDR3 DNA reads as TGTGCCAGCAGCGTAGGTCTTAGCGACTCCTACGAGCAGTACTTC.